These 11 T cell receptor beta chains were all obtained from the same sample, sequenced in a study of post-analysis software for immune sequencing data. Study-level findings and limits: Patients showed TRBV5-6, TRBV5-1 and TRBV20-1 among five TRBV segments more frequent than in controls.

What these receptors recognize is not known. cDNA libraries of TCR beta carried unique molecular identifiers. TCRdb reprocessed the PCR reads via MiXCR and lists one record per CDR3 protein. The sample records under 900,000 distinct CDR3 sequences, 53% being singletons. The sequenced material came from blood. These receptors all stem from a girl under 18 with multiple sclerosis.

This chain joins TRBV3-1 and TRBJ2-7; 11 bases agree with TRBD2. Germline V gene sequence: CDR1 LGHDT, CDR2 YNNKEL (reference sequence). Trimming cost V 4 bases and J 0 bases; bases outside gene matches: 8. The CDR3 runs 17 residues. The CDR3 DNA is TGTGCCAGCAGCCGGACCGTAGCGGGAGGGGTCTCCTACGAGCAGTACTTC. Protein product: CASSRTVAGGVSYEQYF.

This clonotype was recorded a few times. The chain couples TRBV2 to TRBJ2-7; TRBD2 is a possible D gene (5 bases). The V and J ends lost 0 bases and 1 base respectively, with 10 bases between them. CDR1 is SNHLY, CDR2 FYNNEI, per germline. This CDR3 is built from 15 residues. CDR3 residues: CASSEALRGSYEQYF. The CDR3, as DNA: TGTGCCAGCAGTGAAGCCCTTCGGGGTTCCTACGAGCAGTACTTC.

This chain links TRBV11-1 with TRBJ2-7; D gene unclear. With 5 bases removed from V and 0 bases from J, the gap between germline ends came to 11 bases. Germline V gives CDR1 SGHAT, CDR2 FQDESV (reference sequence). The CDR3 runs 14 residues. The CDR3 spells CASSPPYSSYEQYF. The CDR3 DNA follows: TGTGCCAGCAGCCCTCCCTATAGCTCCTACGAGCAGTACTTC.

The rearrangement links TRBV2 to TRBJ2-7; TRBD2 is a possible D gene (7 bases). The germline CDR1 and CDR2 sequences are SNHLY and FYNNEI. V was trimmed by 9 bases and J by 6 bases, leaving 21 bases between them. The CDR3 is made up of 14 amino acids. In DNA form, the CDR3 reads TGTGCCAGTTTACTGGGCGGGGGCCAACGCGAGCAGTACTTC. Encoded protein: CASLLGGGQREQYF.

J is TRBJ1-1 and V is TRBV7-8; D is unresolved. CDR3 length: 14 residues. Germline-derived CDR1 and CDR2 are SGHVS and FQNEAQ. V gave up 5 bases and J gave up 6 bases, with 16 bases separating them. The DNA for the CDR3 is TGTGCCAGCAGCCGCTGGGAGGGTCCCGCTGAAGCTTTCTTT. This gives the protein CASSRWEGPAEAFF.

This clonotype was seen only a few times. The chain recombines TRBV3-1 with TRBJ2-5; TRBD2 matches at 12 bases. The CDR3 has 16 amino acids. V was clipped by 4 bases and J by 5 bases; unmatched bases: 8. CDR1 and CDR2 (germline): LGHDT, YNNKEL (reference sequence). Here the CDR3 reads CASSRSTSGRPETQYF. CDR3 nucleotides: TGTGCCAGCAGCCGATCAACTAGCGGGAGGCCGGAGACCCAGTACTTC.

V usage is TRBV20-1 and J usage is TRBJ2-7; 12 bases fit TRBD2. The V gene's germline CDR1 is DFQATT and CDR2 SNEGSKA (reference sequence). This CDR3 is 19 amino acids long. Trimming cost V 0 bases and J 0 bases; bases outside gene matches: 12. The CDR3 reads CSARDRTRTSGILSYEQYF. The CDR3 DNA is TGCAGTGCTAGAGACCGCACTCGGACTAGCGGGATTCTCTCCTACGAGCAGTACTTC.

The rearrangement uses TRBV29-1 and TRBJ2-3; perhaps TRBD1 as D (5 bases). CDR3 size: 15 residues. The germline V gene encodes CDR1 SQVTM and CDR2 ANQGSEA. V dropped 3 bases and J dropped 1 base, with 14 bases sitting between them. DNA of the CDR3: TGCAGCGTTGATCCCCCGAAAGGGGGCACAGATACGCAGTATTTT. This sequence encodes CSVDPPKGGTDTQYF.

This clonotype was seen a few times. The CDR3 spells CASSQGQGFYNEQFF. The CDR3 coding sequence is TGTGCCAGCAGCCAGGGACAGGGCTTCTACAATGAGCAGTTCTTC. The chain recombines TRBV3-1 with TRBJ2-1, with TRBD1 identical over 9 bases. With V trimmed by 3 bases and J by 3 bases, 3 bases remained unmatched. In germline, CDR1 is LGHDT, CDR2 YNNKEL (reference sequence). There are 15 residues in the CDR3.

The J gene is TRBJ1-1, the V gene TRBV12-3 or TRBV12-4; TRBD1 matches 9 bases. The CDR3 has 12 residues. V dropped 5 bases and J dropped 10; count of bases not matched to a gene: 5. This CDR3 reads CASSVRDRVAFF. CDR3 nucleotide sequence: TGTGCCAGCAGTGTCCGGGACAGGGTAGCTTTCTTT.

The V gene is TRBV7-8, the J gene TRBJ2-4, with TRBD2 as a possible D gene (5 bases). The J call is in doubt because the DNA end fits TRBJ2-7 better. Germline V gives CDR1 SGHVS, CDR2 FQNEAQ. This CDR3 comprises 16 residues. The CDR3 loop reads CASSQRSGSPPYEQYF. The CDR3, as DNA: TGTGCCAGCAGCCAGAGGTCGGGGAGCCCCCCCTACGAGCAGTACTTC.